These 23 T cell receptor beta chains came from one sample sequenced in a study of OX40 agonist ivuxolimab in advanced cancers. Some clones are missing from TCRdb's copy, which holds only in-frame ones; the method was immunoSEQ multiplex PCR. The sample lists 10,000 to 12,000 clones; nearly 80% were seen once. Sample: CD4+ or CD8+ T cells sorted from blood, taken in a trial of the OX40 agonist ivuxolimab. These receptors were collected from an adult with an advanced solid tumor such as melanoma, head and neck, liver or kidney cancer.

This clone was counted a few times. V and J are TRBV6-1 and TRBJ2-7; D gene uncertain. Trimming took off 1 base at V and 4 bases at J, with 5 bases between the two ends. CDR3 length equals 12 residues. Looked up from germline, CDR1 is MNHNS and CDR2 is SASEGT. CDR3 DNA: TGTGCCAGCAGTGAAGAGGGTTACGAGCAGTACTTC. The encoded protein is CASSEEGYEQYF.

The chain uses TRBV7-9 and TRBJ2-3, with 7 nucleotides matching TRBD2. J was trimmed by 5 bases and V by 0 bases; bases with no gene match: 8. CDR1 and CDR2 from the germline V gene are SEHNR and FQNEAQ (reference sequence). The CDR3 is made up of 16 amino acids. The CDR3 DNA is TGTGCCAGCAGCTTAGCTGCTAGCGGTATGGGAGATACGCAGTATTTT. Its protein is CASSLAASGMGDTQYF.

The rearrangement links TRBV4-2 to TRBJ2-3, with TRBD2 matching over 8 bases. V lost 0 bases and J lost 6; bases outside the gene matches: 8. This CDR3 region has 16 residues. The V gene's germline CDR1 is LGHNA and CDR2 YNFKEQ. CDR3 loop: CASSQEVREGSDTQYF. In DNA form, the CDR3 reads TGTGCCAGCAGCCAAGAGGTACGGGAGGGGTCCGATACGCAGTATTTT.

The chain links TRBV10-1 to TRBJ2-5, with no clear D. CDR3 length equals 13 residues. CDR1 is WNHNN, CDR2 SYGVQD, per germline (reference sequence). With 10 bases removed from V and 4 bases from J, the gap between germline ends came to 16 bases. This CDR3 reads CATRIPHRETQYF. The CDR3 DNA is TGCGCCACTAGGATCCCCCACCGAGAGACCCAGTACTTC.

V usage is TRBV5-1 and J usage is TRBJ2-7; 7 nucleotides line up with TRBD1. Germline assignment: CDR1 SGHRS and CDR2 YFSETQ. V shed 7 bases and J 6 bases; nucleotides not matched to a gene: 7. The CDR3 is made up of 12 amino acids. CDR3 DNA sequence: TGCGCCAGCCGGGGCGACAGGGCCGAGCAGTACTTC. Encoded protein: CASRGDRAEQYF.

V is TRBV21-1 and J is TRBJ1-5. TRBV21-1 is given as a pseudogene. The CDR3 covers 14 residues. In DNA form, the CDR3 reads TGTGCCAGCAGCAAAGATGCCAGGAGGGAGCCCCAGCATTTT. It specifies CASSKDARREPQHF.

The V call is TRBV28, the J call TRBJ1-5; no firm D call. Germline V gene data show CDR1 as MDHEN and CDR2 as SYDVKM. This CDR3 contains 12 residues. V gave up 2 bases and J gave up 9 bases, with 8 bases separating them. The CDR3 region is CASSLPRGPQHF. The CDR3 DNA reads TGTGCCAGCAGTTTACCCCGGGGGCCCCAGCATTTT.

J is TRBJ2-1 and V is TRBV4-3; D call uncertain. The CDR3 runs 15 residues. V was shortened by 6 bases and J by 4 bases, with 16 bases between the two germline ends. Germline assignment: CDR1 LGHNA and CDR2 YSLEER. The DNA of the CDR3 is TGCGCCAGCAGTTTTTCCCCGGGCCGATACAATGAGCAGTTCTTC. Protein: CASSFSPGRYNEQFF.

The chain recombines TRBV7-9 with TRBJ2-1; D gene unclear. CDR1 and CDR2 from the germline V gene are SEHNR and FQNEAQ (reference sequence). Trimming took off 1 base at V and 8 bases at J, with 6 bases between the two ends. CDR3 size: 12 residues. The CDR3 sequence: CASSLVGDEQFF. CDR3 coding DNA: TGTGCCAGCAGCTTAGTTGGCGATGAGCAGTTCTTC.

The V call is TRBV25-1, the J call TRBJ2-3; D gene ambiguous. Germline CDR1 is MGHDK and CDR2 is SYGVNS. V gave up 10 bases and J gave up 6 bases, with 8 bases separating them. CDR3 size: 10 residues. The CDR3 nucleotides are TGTGCCACCACCCGGGATACGCAGTATTTT. The encoded protein is CATTRDTQYF. Supplemented by reference TRBV25-1 and TRBJ2-3, the full variable domain reads EADIYQTPRYLVIGTGKKITLECSQTMGHDKMYWYQQDPGMELHLIHYSYGVNSTEKGDLSSESTVSRIRTEHFPLTLESARPSHTSQYLCATTRDTQYFGPGTRLTVL.

The chain uses TRBV7-9 and TRBJ2-3; D remains ambiguous. The CDR3 totals 11 residues. Trimming took off 4 bases at V and 3 bases at J, with 2 bases between the two ends. Germline CDR1 SEHNR, CDR2 FQNEAQ (reference sequence). CDR3 nucleotides: TGTGCCAGCAGCTCGACAGATACGCAGTATTTT. It is translated as CASSSTDTQYF. Supplemented by reference TRBV7-9 and TRBJ2-3, the full variable domain reads DTGVSQNPRHKITKRGQNVTFRCDPISEHNRLYWYRQTLGQGPEFLTYFQNEAQLEKSRLLSDRFSAERPKGSFSTLEIQRTEQGDSAMYLCASSSTDTQYFGPGTRLTVL.

The chain carries TRBV19 and TRBJ2-5; no definite D call. Trimming stripped 6 bases from V and 2 bases from J, with 4 bases between. This CDR3 contains 11 residues. Germline CDR1 is LNHDA and CDR2 is SQIVND (reference sequence). CDR3: CASSKQETQYF. In nucleotides, the CDR3 is TGTGCCAGTAGCAAACAAGAGACCCAGTACTTC.

CDR3 in amino acids: CASSAPDRAISYEQYF. DNA of the CDR3: TGTGCCAGCAGCGCCCCAGACAGGGCGATCTCCTACGAGCAGTACTTC. The chain links TRBV5-5 to TRBJ2-7; 7 nucleotides line up with TRBD1. Germline CDR1 SGHKS, CDR2 YYEKEE (reference sequence). The CDR3 runs to 16 residues. The V and J ends lost 4 bases and 0 bases, in that order; junction bases with no gene match: 10.

The chain combines TRBV7-8 with TRBJ2-7; D may be TRBD2 (6 bases). CDR3 length equals 14 residues. Deletions cut 4 bases from V and 0 bases from J, with 10 bases between. CDR1 is SGHVS, CDR2 FQNEAQ, per germline. The CDR3: CASSSGLNSYEQYF. CDR3 nucleotide sequence: TGTGCCAGCAGCTCGGGACTGAACTCCTACGAGCAGTACTTC.

Sample share makes this clone medium-sized. The chain employs TRBV15 and TRBJ2-2, with TRBD1 matching 8 bases. Germline CDR1 and CDR2: LNHNV and YYDKDF (reference sequence). CDR3 length: 15 amino acids. The J segment lost 7 bases and the V segment lost 5 bases, leaving 9 bases of the junction unmatched. The CDR3 loop reads CATSGGTGQVGELFF. CDR3 bases: TGTGCCACCAGCGGAGGGACGGGACAGGTCGGGGAGCTGTTTTTT.

The CDR3 spells CASSSTSGLYNEQFF. CDR3 coding DNA: TGTGCCAGCAGTTCCACTAGCGGTTTGTACAATGAGCAGTTCTTC. The V gene is TRBV27, the J gene TRBJ2-1, with 8 nucleotides matching TRBD2. V was pared by 4 bases and J by 4 bases, with 6 bases of the junction left unmatched. Germline V lookup: CDR1 MNHEY, CDR2 SMNVEV (reference sequence). The CDR3 consists of 15 residues.

The V call is TRBV29-1, the J call TRBJ1-4, with 8 bases matching TRBD1. The V gene's germline CDR1 is SQVTM and CDR2 ANQGSEA. The CDR3 consists of 13 residues. V was clipped by 6 bases and J by 7 bases; unmatched bases: 7. In DNA, the CDR3 is TGCAGCGTCCTGACAGGGGAGACTGAAAAACTGTTTTTT. Its protein product is CSVLTGETEKLFF.

Details on this clone: The junction differs from germline at one of its ends, possibly a read error. V gene TRBV20-1 combines with J gene TRBJ1-2; D not certain. CDR1 is DFQATT and CDR2 is SNEGSKA in the germline V gene (reference sequence). The CDR3 extends over 10 amino acids. CDR3 region: CSGYKDADSF. The CDR3, as DNA: TGCAGTGGGTATAAGGACGCCGACTCCTTC.

The chain links TRBV6-1 to TRBJ2-7; 9 nucleotides line up with TRBD1. J gave up 4 bases and V 7 bases, and 11 bases lay outside the gene matches. In germline, CDR1 is MNHNS, CDR2 SASEGT. This CDR3 has 15 amino acids. CDR3 coding DNA: TGTGCCAGCATGGGCACAGGGGGCGCATGGTACGAGCAGTACTTC. It encodes CASMGTGGAWYEQYF.

This rearrangement joins TRBV18 to TRBJ2-1; 7 nucleotides align to TRBD2. The germline CDR1 and CDR2 sequences are KGHSH and LQKENI. Germline trimming cut 0 bases from V and 5 bases from J; bases unmatched to any gene: 4. This CDR3 is 15 amino acids long. The CDR3 sequence: CASSPPREPHNEQFF. DNA of the CDR3: TGTGCCAGCTCACCACCGCGGGAGCCCCACAATGAGCAGTTCTTC. Full variable domain (missing parts from reference TRBV18 and TRBJ2-1): NAGVMQNPRHLVRRRGQEARLRCSPMKGHSHVYWYRQLPEEGLKFMVYLQKENIIDESGMPKERFSAEFPKEGPSILRIQQVVRGDSAAYFCASSPPREPHNEQFFGPGTRLTVL.

This clone was picked up one time. The chain is built from TRBV27 and TRBJ2-1, with 7 bases matching TRBD1. The CDR3 runs to 15 residues. Germline lookup yields CDR1 MNHEY and CDR2 SMNVEV (reference sequence). V dropped 0 bases and J dropped 10; count of bases not matched to a gene: 9. CDR3 bases: TGTGCCAGCAGTTTATCGCTGGACAGGTCATCGGAGCAGTTCTTC. Protein: CASSLSLDRSSEQFF.

Notes on this clone: At one end, the junction sequence differs from germline, possibly due to a read error. V is TRBV9 and J is TRBJ1-1, with D possibly matching TRBD1 (5 bases). CDR1 SGDLS and CDR2 YYNGEE come from the germline V gene. CDR3 size: 15 residues. CDR3 coding DNA: TGTGCCAGCAGGGTAGTTAAGGGGATGAACACTGAAGCTTTCTTT. Translating it yields CASRVVKGMNTEAFF. Full variable domain (remainder filled in from reference TRBV9 and TRBJ1-1): DSGVTQTPKHLITATGQRVTLRCSPRSGDLSVYWYQQSLDQGLQFLIQYYNGEERAKGNILERFSAQQFPDLHSELNLSSLELGDSALYFCASRVVKGMNTEAFFGQGTRLTVV.

The rearrangement joins TRBV27 to TRBJ2-7; 9 nucleotides agree with TRBD1. V was clipped by 7 bases and J by 6 bases; unmatched bases: 10. Germline values: CDR1 MNHEY, CDR2 SMNVEV (reference sequence). The CDR3 is 14 residues long. CDR3 region: CASKLSQGAGEQYF. The CDR3 DNA reads as TGTGCCAGCAAGCTATCACAGGGGGCGGGCGAGCAGTACTTC.